Given below is one T cell receptor beta chain in context. Its antigen remains unknown. This specimen belongs to a study of immune heterogeneity within non-small cell lung tumors. Study information: There was 1 tumor not otherwise specified, along with over nine non-squamous carcinomas and a handful of squamous cell carcinomas. Study results and caveats: Largely distinct from one individual patient to the next were the high-frequency T-cell receptor beta clonotypes. Recurrence of identical dominant CDR3 beta clonotypes was observed across intrapatient tumor sites, concomitant with site-unique high-frequency clones.

The template for each sample was approximately 0.65 ug of genomic DNA, which had been extracted from bulk tumor tissue. Biopsies, several per primary tumor and spaced far apart, were collected during surgery. Enrolled individuals presented with untreated, newly diagnosed non-small cell lung cancer and received curative surgery. Germline lookup yields CDR1 MDHEN and CDR2 SYDVKM. The CDR3 totals 11 residues. V was pared by 1 base and J by 4 bases, with 2 bases between. The authors amplified TCR beta CDR3 by multiplex PCR with 32 V and 13 J primers. Via MiXCR, TCRdb re-called the multiplex PCR reads, giving one row per CDR3 protein. The profile covers 9,500 to 13,000 distinct CDR3 sequences, with 30% appearing a single time and about 19% taken by the ten largest.

The sequenced sample consisted of lung tumor tissue. The receptor comes from a woman aged 45-60 years with non-small cell lung cancer. V and J are TRBV28 and TRBJ2-7; D gene ambiguous. CDR3 in DNA: TGTGCCAGCAGTTTATTGTACGAGCAGTACTTC. Translation: CASSLLYEQYF.